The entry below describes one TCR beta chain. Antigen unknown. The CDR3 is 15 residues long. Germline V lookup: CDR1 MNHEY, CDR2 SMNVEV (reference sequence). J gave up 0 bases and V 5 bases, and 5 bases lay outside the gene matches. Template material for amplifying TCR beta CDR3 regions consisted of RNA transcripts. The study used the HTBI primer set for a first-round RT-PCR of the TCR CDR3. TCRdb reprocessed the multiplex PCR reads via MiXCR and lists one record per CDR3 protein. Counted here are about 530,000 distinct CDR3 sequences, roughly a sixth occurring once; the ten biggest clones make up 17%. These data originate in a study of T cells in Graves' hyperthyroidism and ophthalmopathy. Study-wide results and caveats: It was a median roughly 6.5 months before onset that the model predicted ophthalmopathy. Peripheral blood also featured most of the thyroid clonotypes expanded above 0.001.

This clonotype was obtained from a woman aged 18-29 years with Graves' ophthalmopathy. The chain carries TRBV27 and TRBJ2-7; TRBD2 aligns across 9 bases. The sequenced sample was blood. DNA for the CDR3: TGTGCCAGCAGTCTCGCTAGCGGGGACTCCTACGAGCAGTACTTC. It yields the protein CASSLASGDSYEQYF.